In its sample, the clone carrying this TCR beta chain was seen a few times. This sample was taken from a study of beta chain features in type 1 diabetes. Investigators reverse transcribed all isolated RNA, so they sequenced expressed TCRB transcripts. Clones were sequenced by immunoSEQ multiplex PCR, and TCRdb holds only the in-frame ones, with some missing. Among 110,000 to 150,000 clones listed, roughly 10% were seen once. The germline V and J ends were trimmed by 5 bases and 7 bases, with 20 bases remaining between them. The CDR3 runs to 15 residues. Germline CDR1 and CDR2: LNHDA and SQIVND (reference sequence).

Input material: central memory CD4+ T cells from blood. This sequence originates from a woman aged 40 to 50 in good health. The V and J genes are TRBV19 and TRBJ1-2; perhaps TRBD1 as D (5 bases). Here the CDR3 DNA reads TGTGCCAGTAGTGGGGCAGGAATCGGTTCAGGTGGCTACACCTTC. This encodes CASSGAGIGSGGYTF.